These T cell receptor beta chains were read from a single sample in a study of T cells after somatic rescue of genetic block. Using immunoSEQ multiplex PCR, the repertoire was profiled, and TCRdb retains in-frame clones only, with some absent. Among some 74,000 clones listed, roughly 93% were seen once. Sequenced sample: peripheral blood mononuclear cells (PBMCs). The receptors were sampled from a man under 40. Both conserved end residues are part of each CDR3. The D gene is left open where the match is weak. The size of a clone is reported for some rows only, either as once, few or many, or as a class for expanded clones.

v_gene: TRBV27; abundance: .; d_gene: .; j_gene: TRBJ1-5; CDR3nt: TGTGCCTCCTCCCGGGGCACCAACAATCAGCCCCAGCATTTT; CDR3aa: CASSRGTNNQPQHF
v_gene: TRBV18; abundance: .; d_gene: .; j_gene: TRBJ2-1; CDR3nt: TGTGCCAGCTCACCGGGATCCGAGCAGTTCTTC; CDR3aa: CASSPGSEQFF
v_gene: TRBV7-9; abundance: .; d_gene: TRBD1; j_gene: TRBJ1-1; CDR3nt: TGTGCCAGCAGCTTAAGACAGGGGAACACTGAAGCTTTCTTT; CDR3aa: CASSLRQGNTEAFF
v_gene: TRBV5-5; abundance: .; d_gene: .; j_gene: TRBJ2-5; CDR3nt: TGTGCCAGCACCCCGAGGGGTACAGTCGACCAAGAGACCCAGTACTTC; CDR3aa: CASTPRGTVDQETQYF
v_gene: TRBV29-1; abundance: .; d_gene: .; j_gene: TRBJ1-1; CDR3nt: TGCAGCGTGAAGGGGACGGCGAACACTGAAGCTTTCTTT; CDR3aa: CSVKGTANTEAFF
v_gene: TRBV18; abundance: .; d_gene: .; j_gene: TRBJ1-1; CDR3nt: TGTGCCAGCTCACCACTCATCAGGGCTAAGAACACTGAAGCTTTCTTT; CDR3aa: CASSPLIRAKNTEAFF
v_gene: TRBV28; abundance: .; d_gene: .; j_gene: TRBJ1-1; CDR3nt: TGTGCCAGCAGTTTTTTAAACACTGAAGCTTTCTTT; CDR3aa: CASSFLNTEAFF
v_gene: TRBV5-1; abundance: .; d_gene: .; j_gene: TRBJ2-3; CDR3nt: TGCGCCAGCAGCTCGGTGGTCACAGATACGCAGTATTTT; CDR3aa: CASSSVVTDTQYF
v_gene: TRBV2; abundance: .; d_gene: TRBD1; j_gene: TRBJ2-1; CDR3nt: TGTGCCAGCAGTCCAGGACAGGGGCCCAGGGATGAGCAGTTCTTC; CDR3aa: CASSPGQGPRDEQFF
v_gene: TRBV7-9; abundance: few; d_gene: .; j_gene: TRBJ2-1; CDR3nt: TGTGCCAGCAGCGAATCAACAGGACTACGCTACAATGAGCAGTTCTTC; CDR3aa: CASSESTGLRYNEQFF
v_gene: TRBV6-4; abundance: .; d_gene: .; j_gene: TRBJ1-5; CDR3nt: TGTGCCAGCAGTGAAACGGGAAATCAGCCCCAGCATTTT; CDR3aa: CASSETGNQPQHF
v_gene: TRBV6-5; abundance: .; d_gene: .; j_gene: TRBJ1-5; CDR3nt: TGTGCCAGCAGTTACTCCAGCTTCAATCAGCCCCAGCATTTT; CDR3aa: CASSYSSFNQPQHF
v_gene: TRBV5-1; abundance: .; d_gene: .; j_gene: TRBJ2-1; CDR3nt: TGCGCCAGCAGCCGGGACAAAAGTGTCCCGAGCTCCTACAATGAGCAGTTCTTC; CDR3aa: CASSRDKSVPSSYNEQFF
v_gene: TRBV11-2; abundance: .; d_gene: TRBD1; j_gene: TRBJ2-4; CDR3nt: TGTGCCAGCAGCTCGGCGCACAGGGGTGAAAACATTCAGTACTTC; CDR3aa: CASSSAHRGENIQYF
v_gene: TRBV6-1; abundance: .; d_gene: TRBD1; j_gene: TRBJ2-5; CDR3nt: TGTGCCAGCAGTGAAGCGGCAGGGGGTGTTATGGAGACCCAGTACTTC; CDR3aa: CASSEAAGGVMETQYF
v_gene: TRBV7-2; abundance: .; d_gene: .; j_gene: TRBJ2-7; CDR3nt: TGTGCCAGCAGCACAGAGGGGACTCCTAATTTCCACGAGCAGTACTTC; CDR3aa: CASSTEGTPNFHEQYF
v_gene: TRBV9; abundance: .; d_gene: .; j_gene: TRBJ2-1; CDR3nt: TGTGCCAGCAGCGCAAGCACAAAGGGATTATACAATGAGCAGTTCTTC; CDR3aa: CASSASTKGLYNEQFF
v_gene: TRBV15; abundance: .; d_gene: .; j_gene: TRBJ1-6; CDR3nt: TGTGCCACCAGCAGAGATCTTTGGCGGTCTAATTCACCCCTCCACTTT; CDR3aa: CATSRDLWRSNSPLHF
v_gene: TRBV21-1; abundance: .; d_gene: .; j_gene: TRBJ2-1; CDR3nt: TGTGCCAGCAGCACTCGGACCGGCCGGGATGAGCAGTTCTTC; CDR3aa: CASSTRTGRDEQFF
v_gene: TRBV5-1; abundance: .; d_gene: .; j_gene: TRBJ2-6; CDR3nt: TGCGCCAGCAGCAGCCGAGAGTCTGGGGCCAACGTCCTGACTTTC; CDR3aa: CASSSRESGANVLTF
v_gene: TRBV27; abundance: .; d_gene: TRBD2; j_gene: TRBJ2-1; CDR3nt: TGTGCCAGCAGTTTATTCCAGACCGGGGGGACTAGCGGGGCCAATGAGCAGTTCTTC; CDR3aa: CASSLFQTGGTSGANEQFF
v_gene: TRBV5-1; abundance: .; d_gene: .; j_gene: TRBJ1-1; CDR3nt: TGCGCCAGCAGCCCGGAGACCGGGACGCGTCTTGCTTTCTTT; CDR3aa: CASSPETGTRLAFF
v_gene: TRBV19; abundance: .; d_gene: .; j_gene: TRBJ1-5; CDR3nt: TGTGCCAGTAGTATCGTGGAGAGTCTTCGCAATCAGCCCCAGCATTTT; CDR3aa: CASSIVESLRNQPQHF
v_gene: TRBV11-2; abundance: .; d_gene: .; j_gene: TRBJ1-1; CDR3nt: TGTGCCAGCAGCTTAGGGGGGGCGAACACTGAAGCTTTCTTT; CDR3aa: CASSLGGANTEAFF
v_gene: TRBV5-1; abundance: .; d_gene: .; j_gene: TRBJ1-6; CDR3nt: TGCGCCAGCAAAGGTCCGGGGACTGCGAATAATTCACCCCTCCACTTT; CDR3aa: CASKGPGTANNSPLHF
v_gene: TRBV5-5; abundance: .; d_gene: .; j_gene: TRBJ2-7; CDR3nt: TGTGCCAGCAGCCGTAGTCGGGCGAGCTACGAGCAGTACTTC; CDR3aa: CASSRSRASYEQYF
v_gene: TRBV9; abundance: once; d_gene: .; j_gene: TRBJ2-1; CDR3nt: TGTGCCAGCAGCATACTAGAGGGGTCCTACAATGAGCAGTTCTTC; CDR3aa: CASSILEGSYNEQFF
v_gene: TRBV9; abundance: .; d_gene: .; j_gene: TRBJ2-5; CDR3nt: TGTGCCAGCAGCGCCGGCGCAGGACGGGAGACCCAGTACTTC; CDR3aa: CASSAGAGRETQYF
v_gene: TRBV11-2; abundance: .; d_gene: TRBD2; j_gene: TRBJ2-5; CDR3nt: TGTGCCAGCAGCTCCAGACTAGCGGGACGCCAAGAGACCCAGTACTTC; CDR3aa: CASSSRLAGRQETQYF
v_gene: TRBV5-6; abundance: once; d_gene: .; j_gene: TRBJ1-2; CDR3nt: TGTGCCAGCACATTGACGGGGCAGGTTGGTGGGGCTAGCACCTTC; CDR3aa: CASTLTGQVGGASTF
v_gene: TRBV4-1; abundance: .; d_gene: TRBD2; j_gene: TRBJ2-1; CDR3nt: TGCGCCAGCAGCCAAAGCAGCGGGGGGGCCTCCAATGAGCAGTTCTTC; CDR3aa: CASSQSSGGASNEQFF
v_gene: TRBV5-5; abundance: .; d_gene: .; j_gene: TRBJ2-5; CDR3nt: TGTGCCAGCAGCTTGGACAGGGTGAGACTGGAGGGAGAGACCCAGTACTTC; CDR3aa: CASSLDRVRLEGETQYF
v_gene: TRBV5-1; abundance: .; d_gene: .; j_gene: TRBJ1-1; CDR3nt: TGCGCCAGCAGCTTTGGGTTAAACACTGAAGCTTTCTTT; CDR3aa: CASSFGLNTEAFF
v_gene: TRBV7-2; abundance: .; d_gene: .; j_gene: TRBJ2-3; CDR3nt: TGTGCCAGCAGCTTACTCTTCAACACAGATACGCAGTATTTT; CDR3aa: CASSLLFNTDTQYF
v_gene: TRBV11-2; abundance: few; d_gene: .; j_gene: TRBJ2-3; CDR3nt: TGTGCCAGCAGCTTAGTGCCTAGCCGACGCACAGATACGCAGTATTTT; CDR3aa: CASSLVPSRRTDTQYF
v_gene: TRBV4-1; abundance: .; d_gene: TRBD1; j_gene: TRBJ1-5; CDR3nt: TGCGCCAGCAGCCAAAGGACAGGAGATCAGCCCCAGCATTTT; CDR3aa: CASSQRTGDQPQHF
v_gene: TRBV6-1; abundance: .; d_gene: TRBD1; j_gene: TRBJ2-7; CDR3nt: TGTGCCATCAGTGGGGGGACAGGGGGCCACGAGCAGTACTTC; CDR3aa: CAISGGTGGHEQYF
v_gene: TRBV2; abundance: .; d_gene: .; j_gene: TRBJ1-5; CDR3nt: TGTGCCAGCAGTGGGGCGGTCGGTCAGCCCCAGCATTTT; CDR3aa: CASSGAVGQPQHF
v_gene: TRBV30; abundance: .; d_gene: TRBD2; j_gene: TRBJ2-7; CDR3nt: TGTGCCTGGAGTCTCGCGGGACTAGCGATCGACGAGCAGTACTTC; CDR3aa: CAWSLAGLAIDEQYF
v_gene: TRBV27; abundance: .; d_gene: .; j_gene: TRBJ1-4; CDR3nt: TGTGCCAGCAGTTCAACGGGCCCCTTTACGTTTGAGAGTGAAAAACTGTTTTTT; CDR3aa: CASSSTGPFTFESEKLFF
v_gene: TRBV11-2; abundance: .; d_gene: .; j_gene: TRBJ2-3; CDR3nt: TGTGCCAGCAGCGAAACTGGGGATACGCAGTATTTT; CDR3aa: CASSETGDTQYF
v_gene: TRBV18; abundance: .; d_gene: TRBD2; j_gene: TRBJ2-7; CDR3nt: TGTGCCAGCTCACGTAGCGGGAGGGATGGGTCCGAGCAGTACTTC; CDR3aa: CASSRSGRDGSEQYF
v_gene: TRBV11-3; abundance: .; d_gene: .; j_gene: TRBJ2-2; CDR3nt: TGTGCCAGCAGCTTAGGTTCCCTGAACACCGGGGAGCTGTTTTTT; CDR3aa: CASSLGSLNTGELFF
v_gene: TRBV10-3; abundance: .; d_gene: .; j_gene: TRBJ2-7; CDR3nt: TGTGCCATCAGTTCCAACGCTGGGGGGTCCTACGAGCAGTACTTC; CDR3aa: CAISSNAGGSYEQYF
v_gene: TRBV27; abundance: .; d_gene: .; j_gene: TRBJ1-2; CDR3nt: TGTGCCAGCAGTTCGACCAATACTAACTATGGCTACACCTTC; CDR3aa: CASSSTNTNYGYTF
v_gene: TRBV12-5; abundance: .; d_gene: TRBD1; j_gene: TRBJ1-1; CDR3nt: TGTGCTAGTGGTACCTCAGGGGGGGGCCCTGAAGCTTTCTTT; CDR3aa: CASGTSGGGPEAFF
v_gene: TRBV27; abundance: .; d_gene: .; j_gene: TRBJ2-7; CDR3nt: TGTGCCAGCAGACCCGGGACAAACTACGAGCAGTACTTC; CDR3aa: CASRPGTNYEQYF
v_gene: TRBV6-1; abundance: .; d_gene: .; j_gene: TRBJ1-2; CDR3nt: TGTGCCAGCAGTGCTAACAGGGCGTACGGACGAGGCTACACCTTC; CDR3aa: CASSANRAYGRGYTF
v_gene: TRBV7-2; abundance: .; d_gene: .; j_gene: TRBJ2-1; CDR3nt: TGTGCCAGCAGCCTTTCCGGGACTCAAAACAATGAGCAGTTCTTC; CDR3aa: CASSLSGTQNNEQFF